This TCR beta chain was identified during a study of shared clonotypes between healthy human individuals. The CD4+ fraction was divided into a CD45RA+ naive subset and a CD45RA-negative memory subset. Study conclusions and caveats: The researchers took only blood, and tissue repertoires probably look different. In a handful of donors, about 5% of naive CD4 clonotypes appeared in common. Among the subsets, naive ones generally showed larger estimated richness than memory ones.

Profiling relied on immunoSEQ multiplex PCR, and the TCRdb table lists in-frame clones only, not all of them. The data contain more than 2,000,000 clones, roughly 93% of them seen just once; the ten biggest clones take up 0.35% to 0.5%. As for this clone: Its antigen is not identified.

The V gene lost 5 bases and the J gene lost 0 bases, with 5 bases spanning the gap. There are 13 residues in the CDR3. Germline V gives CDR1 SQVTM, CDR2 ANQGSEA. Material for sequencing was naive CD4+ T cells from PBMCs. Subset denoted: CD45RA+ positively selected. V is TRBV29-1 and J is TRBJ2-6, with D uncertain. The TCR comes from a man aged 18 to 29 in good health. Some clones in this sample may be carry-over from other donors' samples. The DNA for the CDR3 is TGCAGCGTTACCCACTCTGGGGCCAACGTCCTGACTTTC. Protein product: CSVTHSGANVLTF.